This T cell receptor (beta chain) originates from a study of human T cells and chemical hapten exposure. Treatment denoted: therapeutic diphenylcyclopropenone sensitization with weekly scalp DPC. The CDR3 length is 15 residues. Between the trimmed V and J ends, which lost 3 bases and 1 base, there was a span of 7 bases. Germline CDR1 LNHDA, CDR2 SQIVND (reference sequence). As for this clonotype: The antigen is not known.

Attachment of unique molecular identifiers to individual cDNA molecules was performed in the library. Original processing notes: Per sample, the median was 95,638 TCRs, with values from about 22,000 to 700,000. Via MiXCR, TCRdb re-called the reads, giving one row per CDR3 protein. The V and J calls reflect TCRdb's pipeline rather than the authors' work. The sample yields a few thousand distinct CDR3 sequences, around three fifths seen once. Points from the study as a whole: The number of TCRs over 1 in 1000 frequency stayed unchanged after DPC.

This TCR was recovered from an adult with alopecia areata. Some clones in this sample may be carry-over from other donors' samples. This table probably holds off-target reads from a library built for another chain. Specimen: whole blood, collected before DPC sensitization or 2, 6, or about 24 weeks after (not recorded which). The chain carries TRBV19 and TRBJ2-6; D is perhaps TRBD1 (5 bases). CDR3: CASSMQGSGANVLTF. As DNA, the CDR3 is TGTGCCAGTAGTATGCAGGGTTCTGGGGCCAACGTCCTGACTTTC. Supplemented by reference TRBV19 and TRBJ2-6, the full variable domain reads DGGITQSPKYLFRKEGQNVTLSCEQNLNHDAMYWYRQDPGQGLRLIYYSQIVNDFQKGDIAEGYSVSREKKESFPLTVTSAQKNPTAFYLCASSMQGSGANVLTFGAGSRLTVL.